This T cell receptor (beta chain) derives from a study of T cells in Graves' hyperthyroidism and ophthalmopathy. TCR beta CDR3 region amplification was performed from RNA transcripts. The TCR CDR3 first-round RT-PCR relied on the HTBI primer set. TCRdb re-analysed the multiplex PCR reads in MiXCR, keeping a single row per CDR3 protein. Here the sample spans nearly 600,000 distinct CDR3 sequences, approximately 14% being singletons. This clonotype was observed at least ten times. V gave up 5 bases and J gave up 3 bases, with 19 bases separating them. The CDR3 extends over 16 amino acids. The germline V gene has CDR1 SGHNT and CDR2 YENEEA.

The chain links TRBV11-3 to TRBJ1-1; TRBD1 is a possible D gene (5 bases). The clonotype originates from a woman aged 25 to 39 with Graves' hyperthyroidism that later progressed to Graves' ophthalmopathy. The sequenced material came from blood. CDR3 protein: CASSPPLLGGDTEAFF. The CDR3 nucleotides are TGTGCCAGCAGCCCTCCCCTACTTGGGGGGGACACTGAAGCTTTCTTT.